The 8 T cell receptor beta chains reported below all come from one sample, sequenced in a study of T cell responses to AZD1222 COVID-19 vaccine. Assay used: immunoSEQ multiplex PCR; TCRdb lists only in-frame clones, some missing. Of approximately 110,000 clones listed, around 92% are singletons. Source: peripheral blood, taken 28 days after the second AZD1222 dose. These TCRs come from an adult who received the AZD1222 COVID-19 vaccine.

This clone was seen only a few times. This chain connects TRBV7-8 to TRBJ2-7, with D unclear. The CDR3 totals 13 residues. The ends were cut back, 8 bases at V and 0 bases at J, with 11 bases in the middle. Germline CDR1 is SGHVS and CDR2 is FQNEAQ. The CDR3 nucleotides are TGTGCCAGCCGATCTAGGAGCTCCTACGAGCAGTACTTC. Translation gives CASRSRSSYEQYF.

The chain combines TRBV19 with TRBJ1-1; 7 bases line up with TRBD1. CDR1 and CDR2 from the germline V gene are LNHDA and SQIVND (reference sequence). This CDR3 spans 14 amino acids. V shed 7 bases and J 1 base; nucleotides not matched to a gene: 6. The CDR3 sequence: CASIMTGTNTEAFF. CDR3 nucleotides: TGTGCCAGTATCATGACAGGGACGAACACTGAAGCTTTCTTT.

This rearrangement joins TRBV12-5 to TRBJ2-1; no clear D gene. The CDR3 length is 15 residues. Germline values: CDR1 LGHNT, CDR2 FRNRAP. V was pared by 2 bases and J by 5 bases, with 13 bases between. The CDR3 region has the DNA TGTGCTAGTGGTTTGTTACGGAAAGGGAACAATGAGCAGTTCTTC. Encoded protein: CASGLLRKGNNEQFF.

The chain joins TRBV5-1 to TRBJ2-2; D is unclear. Germline V gene sequence: CDR1 SGHRS, CDR2 YFSETQ. CDR3 length: 16 residues. The V end was cut by 0 bases, the J end by 7 bases, with 16 bases between. The CDR3 DNA sequence: TGCGCCAGCAGCTTGGCCGTGGGCGGAATCTACGGGGAGCTGTTTTTT. It yields the protein CASSLAVGGIYGELFF.

The rearrangement joins TRBV10-3 to TRBJ2-7, with 9 bases matching TRBD1. J gave up 5 bases and V 3 bases, and 8 bases lay outside the gene matches. The germline gives CDR1 ENHRY, CDR2 SYGVKD. The CDR3 is 15 residues long. The DNA for the CDR3 is TGTGCCATCAGTGATCAGGGGACAGGGAGGGACGAGCAGTACTTC. Translating gives CAISDQGTGRDEQYF.

The chain recombines TRBV5-4 with TRBJ2-1; 11 nucleotides agree with TRBD2. Looked up from germline, CDR1 is SGHNT and CDR2 is YYREEE (reference sequence). CDR3 length equals 18 residues. V shed 4 bases, J shed 1 base, and the junction held 10 bases outside the gene matches. In DNA form, the CDR3 reads TGTGCCAGCAGCCTTGGGTGGGGGACTAGCGGTTCCTACAATGAGCAGTTCTTC. This encodes CASSLGWGTSGSYNEQFF.

The chain combines TRBV18 with TRBJ1-6, with D unresolved. Trimming left V 5 bases short and J 9 bases short, with 17 bases between. The CDR3 is 15 amino acids. Germline CDR1 reads KGHSH; CDR2 reads LQKENI. The CDR3 DNA follows: TGTGCCAGCTCAAGGACGGAGCCGCGGGGTTCACCCCTCCACTTT. Translated: CASSRTEPRGSPLHF.

The chain combines TRBV24-1 with TRBJ2-1; 11 bases fit TRBD1. V trimming: 1 base; J trimming: 7 bases; junction bases outside the gene matches: 5. Germline V CDR1 and CDR2: KGHDR, SFDVKD. The length of the CDR3 is 16 residues. In DNA, the CDR3 is TGTGCCACCAGTGATTTTTTCGGACAGGGGGCAAATGAGCAGTTCTTC. It translates to CATSDFFGQGANEQFF.